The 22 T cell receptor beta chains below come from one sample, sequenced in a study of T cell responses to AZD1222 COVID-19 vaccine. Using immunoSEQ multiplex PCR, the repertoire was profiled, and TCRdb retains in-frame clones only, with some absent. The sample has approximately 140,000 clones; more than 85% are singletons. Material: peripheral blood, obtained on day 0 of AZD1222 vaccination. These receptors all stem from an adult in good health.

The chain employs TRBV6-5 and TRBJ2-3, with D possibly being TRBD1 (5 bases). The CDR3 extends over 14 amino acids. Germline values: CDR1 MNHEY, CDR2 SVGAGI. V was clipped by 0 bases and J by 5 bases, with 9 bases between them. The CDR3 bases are TGTGCCAGCAGTTACTCCAGGGATGGAGATACGCAGTATTTT. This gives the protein CASSYSRDGDTQYF.

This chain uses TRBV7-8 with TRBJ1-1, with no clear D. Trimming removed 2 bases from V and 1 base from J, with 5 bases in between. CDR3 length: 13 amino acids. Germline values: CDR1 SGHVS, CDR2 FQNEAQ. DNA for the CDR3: TGTGCCAGCAGCTTAAGCCAGAACACTGAAGCTTTCTTT. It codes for CASSLSQNTEAFF.

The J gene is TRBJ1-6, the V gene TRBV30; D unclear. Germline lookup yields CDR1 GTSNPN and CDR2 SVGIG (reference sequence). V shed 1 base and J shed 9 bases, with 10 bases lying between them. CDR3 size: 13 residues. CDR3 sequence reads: CAWSEGPSSPLHF. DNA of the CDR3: TGTGCCTGGAGTGAAGGCCCAAGTTCACCCCTCCACTTT.

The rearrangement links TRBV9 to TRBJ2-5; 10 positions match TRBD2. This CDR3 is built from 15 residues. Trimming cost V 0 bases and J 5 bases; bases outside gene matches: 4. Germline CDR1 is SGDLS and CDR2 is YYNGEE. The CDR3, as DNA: TGTGCCAGCAGCGTAGGGACTAGCGGCCCTGAGACCCAGTACTTC. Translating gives CASSVGTSGPETQYF.

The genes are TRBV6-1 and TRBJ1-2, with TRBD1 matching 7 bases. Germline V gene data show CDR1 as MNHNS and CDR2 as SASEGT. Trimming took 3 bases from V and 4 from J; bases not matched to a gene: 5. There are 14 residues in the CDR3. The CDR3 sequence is CASSDLTGFYGYTF. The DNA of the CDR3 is TGTGCCAGCAGTGACCTGACAGGGTTCTATGGCTACACCTTC.

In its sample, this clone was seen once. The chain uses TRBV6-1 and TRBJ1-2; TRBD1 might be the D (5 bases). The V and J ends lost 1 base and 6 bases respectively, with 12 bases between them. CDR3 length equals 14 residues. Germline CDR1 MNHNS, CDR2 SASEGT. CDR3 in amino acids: CASSEVAGGHGYTF. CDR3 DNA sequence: TGTGCCAGCAGTGAAGTGGCTGGGGGTCATGGCTACACCTTC.

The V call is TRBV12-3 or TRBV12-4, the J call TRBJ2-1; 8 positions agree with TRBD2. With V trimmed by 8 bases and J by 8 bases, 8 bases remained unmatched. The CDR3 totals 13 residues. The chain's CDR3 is CASGVAGIDEQFF. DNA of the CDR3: TGTGCCAGCGGGGTAGCGGGAATCGATGAGCAGTTCTTC.

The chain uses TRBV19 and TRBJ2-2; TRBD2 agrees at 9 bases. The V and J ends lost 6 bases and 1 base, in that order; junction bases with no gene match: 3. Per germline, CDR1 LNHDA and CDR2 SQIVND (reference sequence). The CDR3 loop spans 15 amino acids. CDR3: CASSLAGLNTGELFF. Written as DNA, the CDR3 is TGTGCCAGTAGCCTAGCGGGACTGAACACCGGGGAGCTGTTTTTT. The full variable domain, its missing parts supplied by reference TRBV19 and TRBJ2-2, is DGGITQSPKYLFRKEGQNVTLSCEQNLNHDAMYWYRQDPGQGLRLIYYSQIVNDFQKGDIAEGYSVSREKKESFPLTVTSAQKNPTAFYLCASSLAGLNTGELFFGEGSRLTVL.

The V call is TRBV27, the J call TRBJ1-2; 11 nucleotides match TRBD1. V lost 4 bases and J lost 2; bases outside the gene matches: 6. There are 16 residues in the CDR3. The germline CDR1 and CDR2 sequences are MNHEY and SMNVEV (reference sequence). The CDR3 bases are TGTGCCAGCAGTTCCAAACGGACAGGGGGCAACTATGGCTACACCTTC. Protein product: CASSSKRTGGNYGYTF.

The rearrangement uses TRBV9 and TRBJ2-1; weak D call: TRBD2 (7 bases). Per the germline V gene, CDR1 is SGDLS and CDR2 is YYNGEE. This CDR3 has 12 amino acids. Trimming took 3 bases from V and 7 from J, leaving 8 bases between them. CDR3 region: CASSEGGNEQFF. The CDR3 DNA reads TGTGCCAGCAGCGAGGGGGGGAATGAGCAGTTCTTC. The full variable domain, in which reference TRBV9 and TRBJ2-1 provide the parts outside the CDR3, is DSGVTQTPKHLITATGQRVTLRCSPRSGDLSVYWYQQSLDQGLQFLIQYYNGEERAKGNILERFSAQQFPDLHSELNLSSLELGDSALYFCASSEGGNEQFFGPGTRLTVL.

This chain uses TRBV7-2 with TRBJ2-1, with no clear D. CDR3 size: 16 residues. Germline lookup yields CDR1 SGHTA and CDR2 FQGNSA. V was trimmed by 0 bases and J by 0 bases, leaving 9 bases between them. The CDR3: CASSLAFASSYNEQFF. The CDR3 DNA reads TGTGCCAGCAGCTTAGCTTTCGCGAGCTCCTACAATGAGCAGTTCTTC.

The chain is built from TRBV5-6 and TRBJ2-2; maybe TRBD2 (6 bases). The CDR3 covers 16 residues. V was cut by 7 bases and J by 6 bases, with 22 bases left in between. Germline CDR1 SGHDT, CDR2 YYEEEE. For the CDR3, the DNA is TGTGCCAGCGGCCAGCCCACGGGAGAAAGTCCCGGGGAGCTGTTTTTT. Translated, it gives CASGQPTGESPGELFF.

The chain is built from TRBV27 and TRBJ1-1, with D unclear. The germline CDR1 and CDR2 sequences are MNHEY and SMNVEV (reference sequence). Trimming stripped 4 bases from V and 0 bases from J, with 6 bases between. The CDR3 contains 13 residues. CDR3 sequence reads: CASSYSLNTEAFF. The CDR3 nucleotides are TGTGCCAGCAGTTACTCTTTGAACACTGAAGCTTTCTTT.

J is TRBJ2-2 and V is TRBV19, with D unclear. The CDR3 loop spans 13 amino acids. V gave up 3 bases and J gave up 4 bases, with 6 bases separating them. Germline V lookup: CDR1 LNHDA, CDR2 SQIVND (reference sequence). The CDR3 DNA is TGTGCCAGTAGTATCTATGGCACCGGGGAGCTGTTTTTT. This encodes CASSIYGTGELFF.

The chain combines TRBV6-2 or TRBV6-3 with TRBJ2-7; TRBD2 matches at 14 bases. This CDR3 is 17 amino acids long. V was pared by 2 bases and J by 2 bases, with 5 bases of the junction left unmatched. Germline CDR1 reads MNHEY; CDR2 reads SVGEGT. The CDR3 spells CASSYPGLAGGTYEQYF. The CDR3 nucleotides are TGTGCCAGCAGTTACCCCGGACTAGCGGGAGGCACCTACGAGCAGTACTTC.

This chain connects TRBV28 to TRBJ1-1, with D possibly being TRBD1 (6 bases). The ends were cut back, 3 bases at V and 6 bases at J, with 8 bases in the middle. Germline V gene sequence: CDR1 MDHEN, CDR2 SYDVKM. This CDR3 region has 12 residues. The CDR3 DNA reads TGTGCCAGCAGTTTTCCAGGGGCTGAAGCTTTCTTT. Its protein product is CASSFPGAEAFF.

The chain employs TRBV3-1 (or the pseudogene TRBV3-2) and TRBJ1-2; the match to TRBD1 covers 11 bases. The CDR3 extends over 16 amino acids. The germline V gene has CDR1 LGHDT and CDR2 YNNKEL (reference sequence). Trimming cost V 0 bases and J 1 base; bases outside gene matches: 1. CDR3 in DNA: TGTGCCAGCAGCCAAGAAGGGACAGGGGGTAACTATGGCTACACCTTC. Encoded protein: CASSQEGTGGNYGYTF.

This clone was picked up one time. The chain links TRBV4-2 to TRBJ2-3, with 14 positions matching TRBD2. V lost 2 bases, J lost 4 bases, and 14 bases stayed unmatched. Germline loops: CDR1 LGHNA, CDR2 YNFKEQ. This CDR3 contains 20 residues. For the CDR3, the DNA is TGTGCCAGCAGCCAAACCGGGACTAGCGGGAGTCTGGGATGGGCAGATACGCAGTATTTT. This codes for CASSQTGTSGSLGWADTQYF.

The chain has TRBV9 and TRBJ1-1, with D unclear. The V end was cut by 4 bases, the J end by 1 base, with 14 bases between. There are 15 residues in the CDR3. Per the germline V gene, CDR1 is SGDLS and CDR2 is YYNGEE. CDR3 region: CASSPLPTGNTEAFF. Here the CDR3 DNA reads TGTGCCAGCAGCCCTCTCCCAACGGGGAACACTGAAGCTTTCTTT.

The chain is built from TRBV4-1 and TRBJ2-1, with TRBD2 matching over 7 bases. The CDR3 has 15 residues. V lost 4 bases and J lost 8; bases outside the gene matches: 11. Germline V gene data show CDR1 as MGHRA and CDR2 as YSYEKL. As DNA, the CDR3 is TGCGCCAGCAGCCTCCGGGACTACCAAGCGGATGAGCAGTTCTTC. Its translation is CASSLRDYQADEQFF.

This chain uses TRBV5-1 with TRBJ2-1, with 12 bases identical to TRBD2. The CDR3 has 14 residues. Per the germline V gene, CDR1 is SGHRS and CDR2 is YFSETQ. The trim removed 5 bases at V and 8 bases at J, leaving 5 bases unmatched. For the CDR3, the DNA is TGCGCCAGCAGAGGGACTAGCGGGTTCTATGAGCAGTTCTTC. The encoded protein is CASRGTSGFYEQFF.

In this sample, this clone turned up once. The CDR3 DNA sequence: TGTGCCAGCAGCTTGGGACAACAAGGCGAGACCCAGTACTTC. Translation gives CASSLGQQGETQYF. The chain joins TRBV7-2 to TRBJ2-5, with D possibly matching TRBD1 (6 bases). The V end lost 3 bases, the J end lost 5 bases, and 13 bases lay between the germline ends. CDR1 is SGHTA, CDR2 FQGNSA, per germline. The CDR3 totals 14 residues.